The TCR beta chain described here comes from a study of T cell responses to AZD1222 COVID-19 vaccine. Clones were sequenced by immunoSEQ multiplex PCR, and TCRdb holds only the in-frame ones, with some missing. The table lists about 35,000 clones, 65% to 90% of them singletons. Notes on this clone: What it binds is unknown. One junction end does not reproduce the germline sequence, and a read error may be involved.

Regarding the study as a whole: Seropositive status at baseline applied to only a handful of AZD1222 recipients. Repertoire collection took place solely once the T cell response had peaked. Researchers report vaccine-associated CD4 TCRs spanning spike, with dominance at 160-218 and 743-854. Close to half of all spike-specific TCRs reportedly target regions of the variants that are unmutated.

There are 13 residues in the CDR3. From germline, CDR1 is SGHTA and CDR2 FQGNSA. Source: peripheral blood, taken 28 days after the second AZD1222 dose. The chain links TRBV7-2 to TRBJ2-5; D might be TRBD2 (7 bases). The receptor was derived from an adult who received the AZD1222 COVID-19 vaccine. The CDR3 coding sequence is TGTGCCAGCAGCGGACAGCCCAGCGGGGCCGCCGACTTC. This sequence encodes CASSGQPSGAADF.